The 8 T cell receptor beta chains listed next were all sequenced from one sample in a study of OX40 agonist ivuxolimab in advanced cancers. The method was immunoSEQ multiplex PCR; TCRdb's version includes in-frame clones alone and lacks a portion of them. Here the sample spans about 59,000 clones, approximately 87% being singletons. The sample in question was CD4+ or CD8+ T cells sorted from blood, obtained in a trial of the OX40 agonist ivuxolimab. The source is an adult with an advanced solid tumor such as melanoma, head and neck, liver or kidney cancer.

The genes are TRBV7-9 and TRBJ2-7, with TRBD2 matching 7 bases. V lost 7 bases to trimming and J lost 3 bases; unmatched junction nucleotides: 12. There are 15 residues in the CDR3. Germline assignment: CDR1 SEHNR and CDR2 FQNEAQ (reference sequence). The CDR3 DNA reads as TGTGCCAGCACCTCAAGTGGGCGGGAGTACTACGAGCAGTACTTC. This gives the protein CASTSSGREYYEQYF.

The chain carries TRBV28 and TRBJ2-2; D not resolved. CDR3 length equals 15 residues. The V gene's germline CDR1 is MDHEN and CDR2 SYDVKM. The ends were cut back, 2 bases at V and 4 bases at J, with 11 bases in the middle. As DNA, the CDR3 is TGTGCCAGCAGTTTACAGACTGCTAGCACCGGGGAGCTGTTTTTT. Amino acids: CASSLQTASTGELFF.

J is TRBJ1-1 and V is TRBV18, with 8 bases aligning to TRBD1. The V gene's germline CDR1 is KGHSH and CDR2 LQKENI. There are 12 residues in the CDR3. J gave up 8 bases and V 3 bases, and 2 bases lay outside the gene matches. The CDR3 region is CASSPRQGEAFF. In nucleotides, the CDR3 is TGTGCCAGCTCACCTAGACAGGGGGAAGCTTTCTTT.

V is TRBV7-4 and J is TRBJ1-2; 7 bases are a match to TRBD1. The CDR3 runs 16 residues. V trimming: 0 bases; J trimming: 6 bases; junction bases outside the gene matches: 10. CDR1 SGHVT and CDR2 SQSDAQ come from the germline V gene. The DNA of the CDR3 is TGTGCCAGCAGCTTAGCGGCCCTCGACAGGGAGAATGGCTACACCTTC. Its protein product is CASSLAALDRENGYTF.

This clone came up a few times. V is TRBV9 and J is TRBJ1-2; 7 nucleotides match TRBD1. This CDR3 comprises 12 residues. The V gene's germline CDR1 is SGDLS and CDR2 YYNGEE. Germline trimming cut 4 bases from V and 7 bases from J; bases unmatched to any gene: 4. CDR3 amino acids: CASSQEGAGYTF. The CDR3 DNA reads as TGTGCCAGCAGCCAGGAGGGGGCTGGCTACACCTTC.

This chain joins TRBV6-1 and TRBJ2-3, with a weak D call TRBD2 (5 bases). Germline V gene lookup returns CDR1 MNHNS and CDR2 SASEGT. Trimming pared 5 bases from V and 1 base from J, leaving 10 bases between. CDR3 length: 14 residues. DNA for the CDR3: TGTGCCAGCAGTAACGGACTTGGCACAGATACGCAGTATTTT. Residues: CASSNGLGTDTQYF.

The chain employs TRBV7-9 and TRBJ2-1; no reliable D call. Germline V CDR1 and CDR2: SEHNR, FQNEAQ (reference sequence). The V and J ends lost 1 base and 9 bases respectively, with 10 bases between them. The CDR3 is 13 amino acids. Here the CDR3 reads CASSLELAGEQFF. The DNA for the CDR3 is TGTGCCAGCAGCTTAGAATTGGCCGGTGAGCAGTTCTTC.

CDR3 coding DNA: TGTGCCAGTAGTAAGTCTTCCCGGGGGGAGTTCTTC. This translates into CASSKSSRGEFF. This sequence joins TRBV19 and TRBJ2-1; TRBD2 matches 7 bases. Germline CDR1 and CDR2: LNHDA and SQIVND (reference sequence). The J segment lost 14 bases and the V segment lost 4 bases, leaving 8 bases of the junction unmatched. CDR3 size: 12 residues. The variable domain in full, with the rest retrieved from reference TRBV19 and TRBJ2-1, is DGGITQSPKYLFRKEGQNVTLSCEQNLNHDAMYWYRQDPGQGLRLIYYSQIVNDFQKGDIAEGYSVSREKKESFPLTVTSAQKNPTAFYLCASSKSSRGEFFGPGTRLTVL.